The 9 T cell receptor beta chains given below trace back to one sample, sequenced in a study of cytotoxic CD8 clonotypes in ibrutinib-treated CLL (dated by TCRdb to the early 2020s). Library prep was done by the immunoSEQ multiplex PCR assay. TCRdb carries this immuneACCESS record with in-frame sequences only. Its versions omit some clonotypes, under half of them owing to an unresolved V gene in the studies checked, with the rest unexplained. The sample table holds approximately 25,000 clones, of which 55% to 70% were seen once. The ten largest clonotypes hold roughly half of the sample. Interpreted using the paper, the time point label stands for: progressive disease on ibrutinib. The specimen was PBMCs, collected at disease progression, from a patient treated with ibrutinib. These receptors all stem from a human donor with chronic lymphocytic leukemia.

This clone was detected once. V and J are TRBV7-9 and TRBJ1-1, with D perhaps TRBD1 (5 bases). V lost 4 bases, J lost 4 bases, and 16 bases lay in between. Germline values: CDR1 SEHNR, CDR2 FQNEAQ (reference sequence). This CDR3 region has 15 residues. As DNA, the CDR3 is TGTGCCAGCAGCTCCGAGAAGGTGGGGGGCACTGAAGCTTTCTTT. Translation: CASSSEKVGGTEAFF.

The gene calls are TRBV5-1 and TRBJ1-4; D remains unclear. Trimming took off 0 bases at V and 0 bases at J, with 9 bases between the two ends. The CDR3 has 16 residues. Per germline, CDR1 SGHRS and CDR2 YFSETQ. CDR3 sequence: CASSLVAAATNEKLFF. Here the CDR3 DNA reads TGCGCCAGCAGCTTGGTGGCAGCAGCAACTAATGAAAAACTGTTTTTT. Combining the CDR3 with reference TRBV5-1 and TRBJ1-4 gives the whole variable domain KAGVTQTPRYLIKTRGQQVTLSCSPISGHRSVSWYQQTPGQGLQFLFEYFSETQRNKGNFPGRFSGRQFSNSRSEMNVSTLELGDSALYLCASSLVAAATNEKLFFGSGTQLSVL.

The chain combines TRBV6-5 with TRBJ2-7, with a weak D call TRBD1 (6 bases). V shed 6 bases and J shed 0 bases, with 15 bases lying between them. The V gene's germline CDR1 is MNHEY and CDR2 SVGAGI. The length of the CDR3 is 15 residues. CDR3 nucleotide sequence: TGTGCCAGCAGACCATACAGGGAGAGCTCCTACGAGCAGTACTTC. The encoded protein is CASRPYRESSYEQYF.

The chain has TRBV27 and TRBJ2-3; no reliable D call. CDR3 length: 14 amino acids. The germline V gene encodes CDR1 MNHEY and CDR2 SMNVEV (reference sequence). Trimming cost V 5 bases and J 7 bases, with 16 bases left between them. The CDR3 bases are TGTGCCAGCAGTCCCCTGACTGAGCTTAATACGCAGTATTTT. Amino acid sequence: CASSPLTELNTQYF.

This clone has only a few counts. A far more abundant clone sits one base away, making this likely a read error. The chain employs TRBV5-1 and TRBJ2-2, with D perhaps assigned TRBD1 or TRBD2 (6 bases each). Looked up from germline, CDR1 is SGHRS and CDR2 is YFSETQ. CDR3 length: 16 residues. The ends were cut back, 0 bases at V and 4 bases at J, with 13 bases in the middle. The CDR3 spells CASSLGRGLGTGELFF. CDR3 DNA: TGCGCCAGCAGCTTGGGACGGGGGCTTGGCACCGGGGAGCTGTTTTTT.

The chain couples TRBV9 to TRBJ2-7; D gene ambiguous. CDR1 is SGDLS, CDR2 YYNGEE, per germline. The CDR3 extends over 14 amino acids. Trimming took 3 bases from V and 2 from J, leaving 12 bases between them. CDR3 sequence (DNA): TGTGCCAGCAGCGCGTCACCGGCCCCCTACGAGCAGTACTTC. Its translation: CASSASPAPYEQYF.

The V and J genes are TRBV27 and TRBJ2-7, with TRBD1 matching over 11 bases. The germline gives CDR1 MNHEY, CDR2 SMNVEV (reference sequence). This CDR3 contains 15 residues. J lost 3 bases, V lost 6 bases, and 7 bases had no gene match. The CDR3 protein is CASRRTGQGGYEQYF. The DNA of the CDR3 is TGTGCCAGCAGGCGAACGGGACAGGGGGGCTACGAGCAGTACTTC.

The rearrangement uses TRBV2 and TRBJ1-4, with no clear D. Germline values: CDR1 SNHLY, CDR2 FYNNEI. Trimming shortened V by 3 bases and J by 10 bases, and 12 bases separated the two germline ends. This CDR3 comprises 13 residues. CDR3 nucleotide sequence: TGTGCCAGCAGTGACGACCCACGGGGAAAACTGTTTTTT. Translated: CASSDDPRGKLFF.

This clone showed up just a few times. This chain joins TRBV27 and TRBJ1-6; D gene ambiguous. V shed 2 bases and J shed 0 bases, with 8 bases lying between them. CDR3 length: 16 amino acids. CDR1 is MNHEY, CDR2 SMNVEV, per germline (reference sequence). DNA of the CDR3: TGTGCCAGCAGTTTAAACGCTAACTCCTATAATTCACCCCTCCACTTT. It translates to CASSLNANSYNSPLHF.